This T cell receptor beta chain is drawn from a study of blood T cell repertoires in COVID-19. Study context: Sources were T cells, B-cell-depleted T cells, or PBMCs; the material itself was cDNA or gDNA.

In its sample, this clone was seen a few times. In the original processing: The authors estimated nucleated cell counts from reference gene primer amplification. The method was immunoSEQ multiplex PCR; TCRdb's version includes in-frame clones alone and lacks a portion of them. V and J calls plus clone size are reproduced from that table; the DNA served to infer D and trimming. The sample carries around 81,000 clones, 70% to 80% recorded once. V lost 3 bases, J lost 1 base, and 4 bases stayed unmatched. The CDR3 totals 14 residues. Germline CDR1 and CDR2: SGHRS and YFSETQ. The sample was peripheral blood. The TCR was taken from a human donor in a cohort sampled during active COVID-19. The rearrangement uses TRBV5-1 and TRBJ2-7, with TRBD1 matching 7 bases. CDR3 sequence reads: CASSYPDRSYEQYF. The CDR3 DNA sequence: TGCGCCAGCAGCTACCCGGACAGGTCCTACGAGCAGTACTTC. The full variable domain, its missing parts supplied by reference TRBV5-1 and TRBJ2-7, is KAGVTQTPRYLIKTRGQQVTLSCSPISGHRSVSWYQQTPGQGLQFLFEYFSETQRNKGNFPGRFSGRQFSNSRSEMNVSTLELGDSALYLCASSYPDRSYEQYFGPGTRLTVT.